This passage covers 9 T cell receptor beta chains from one sample sequenced in a study of T cell responses to AZD1222 COVID-19 vaccine. Here immunoSEQ multiplex PCR was the method, and the copy in TCRdb shows in-frame clones only, minus some. The table records 150,000 to 200,000 clones, roughly 93% of them present only once. This specimen consisted of peripheral blood, obtained on day 0 of AZD1222 vaccination. These receptors were taken from an adult in good health.

The rearrangement links TRBV5-1 to TRBJ2-7; 12 bases match TRBD2. Germline V CDR1 and CDR2: SGHRS, YFSETQ. CDR3 length: 15 amino acids. The V gene end was trimmed by 4 bases and the J gene end by 6 bases; junction bases not matched to a gene: 8. The CDR3 sequence: CASSPGTSGFGEQYF. The CDR3 coding sequence is TGCGCCAGCAGCCCAGGGACTAGCGGGTTTGGCGAGCAGTACTTC.

This chain uses TRBV5-4 with TRBJ1-1; the D gene is possibly TRBD1 (6 bases). CDR1 is SGHNT, CDR2 YYREEE, per germline (reference sequence). CDR3 length: 14 residues. The V end lost 3 bases, the J end lost 4 bases, and 13 bases lay between the germline ends. The CDR3 is CASSSQGRGTEAFF. The CDR3 coding sequence is TGTGCCAGCAGCTCCCAGGGGAGAGGCACTGAAGCTTTCTTT.

Notes on this clone: One junction end disagrees with the germline gene, perhaps due to a read error. The chain combines TRBV7-7 with TRBJ2-3; the match to TRBD2 covers 10 bases. The CDR3 runs 15 residues. Germline V lookup: CDR1 SSHAT, CDR2 FNYEAQ (reference sequence). CDR3 bases: TGTGCTAGCAGCTTAGCTAGCGGGAGTTCAGATACGCAGTATTTT. Protein product: CASSLASGSSDTQYF.

This chain uses TRBV6-5 with TRBJ2-1; D not certain. The CDR3 is 13 residues long. Trimming removed 8 bases from V and 0 bases from J, with 8 bases in between. Germline V gives CDR1 MNHEY, CDR2 SVGAGI. The DNA of the CDR3 is TGTGCCAGCGGTACGAGCTCCTACAATGAGCAGTTCTTC. It is translated as CASGTSSYNEQFF.

The J gene is TRBJ1-1, the V gene TRBV6-5, with 7 nucleotides matching TRBD1. CDR1 MNHEY and CDR2 SVGAGI come from the germline V gene. This CDR3 region has 15 residues. V lost 2 bases and J lost 0; bases outside the gene matches: 3. CDR3: CASSYGDSLNTEAFF. In DNA, the CDR3 is TGTGCCAGCAGTTACGGGGACAGTTTGAACACTGAAGCTTTCTTT.

V gene TRBV28 combines with J gene TRBJ1-1; the D is unclear. Trimming removed 6 bases from V and 3 bases from J, with 5 bases in between. The germline CDR1 and CDR2 sequences are MDHEN and SYDVKM. The CDR3 is 11 amino acids. CDR3 DNA sequence: TGTGCCAGCAGGACTTACACTGAAGCTTTCTTT. It encodes CASRTYTEAFF.

The rearrangement uses TRBV29-1 and TRBJ2-5, with 11 bases lining up with TRBD2. Trimming cost V 6 bases and J 4 bases; bases outside gene matches: 10. Germline CDR1 reads SQVTM; CDR2 reads ANQGSEA. The CDR3 length is 15 residues. The CDR3 sequence is CSVANGLAGGETQYF. The CDR3 region has the DNA TGCAGCGTCGCTAACGGACTAGCGGGTGGAGAGACCCAGTACTTC.

The chain employs TRBV7-2 and TRBJ1-2; D is perhaps TRBD1 (6 bases). Trimming took 1 base from V and 7 from J, leaving 10 bases between them. Per germline, CDR1 SGHTA and CDR2 FQGNSA. The CDR3 totals 13 residues. The CDR3 here is CASSLVTGIGYTF. The CDR3 nucleotides are TGTGCCAGCAGCTTAGTGACAGGTATTGGCTACACCTTC. Filled out from reference TRBV7-2 and TRBJ1-2, the complete variable domain reads GAGVSQSPSNKVTEKGKDVELRCDPISGHTALYWYRQSLGQGLEFLIYFQGNSAPDKSGLPSDRFSAERTGGSVSTLTIQRTQQEDSAVYLCASSLVTGIGYTFGSGTRLTVV.

V usage is TRBV6-5 and J usage is TRBJ2-3; a weak D match, TRBD2 (6 bases). The CDR3 runs 15 residues. The V and J ends lost 0 bases and 1 base respectively, with 8 bases between them. The germline CDR1 and CDR2 sequences are MNHEY and SVGAGI. The CDR3 nucleotides are TGTGCCAGCAGTTACTCTGGGACTGGCACAGATACGCAGTATTTT. It yields the protein CASSYSGTGTDTQYF.